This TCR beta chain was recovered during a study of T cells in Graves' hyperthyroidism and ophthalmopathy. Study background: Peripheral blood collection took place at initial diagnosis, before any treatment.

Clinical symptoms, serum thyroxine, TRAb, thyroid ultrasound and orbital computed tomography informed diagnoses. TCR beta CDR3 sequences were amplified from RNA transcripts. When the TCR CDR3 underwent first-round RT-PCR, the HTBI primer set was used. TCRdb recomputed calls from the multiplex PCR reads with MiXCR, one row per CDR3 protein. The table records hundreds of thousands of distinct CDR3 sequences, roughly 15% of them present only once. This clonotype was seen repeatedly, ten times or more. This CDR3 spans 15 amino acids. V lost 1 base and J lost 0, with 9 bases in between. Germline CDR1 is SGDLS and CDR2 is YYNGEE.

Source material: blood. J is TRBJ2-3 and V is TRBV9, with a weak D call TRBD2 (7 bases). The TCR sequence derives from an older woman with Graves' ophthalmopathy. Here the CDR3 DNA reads TGTGCCAGCAGCGTACGGGGGGCGAGCACAGATACGCAGTATTTT. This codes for CASSVRGASTDTQYF.